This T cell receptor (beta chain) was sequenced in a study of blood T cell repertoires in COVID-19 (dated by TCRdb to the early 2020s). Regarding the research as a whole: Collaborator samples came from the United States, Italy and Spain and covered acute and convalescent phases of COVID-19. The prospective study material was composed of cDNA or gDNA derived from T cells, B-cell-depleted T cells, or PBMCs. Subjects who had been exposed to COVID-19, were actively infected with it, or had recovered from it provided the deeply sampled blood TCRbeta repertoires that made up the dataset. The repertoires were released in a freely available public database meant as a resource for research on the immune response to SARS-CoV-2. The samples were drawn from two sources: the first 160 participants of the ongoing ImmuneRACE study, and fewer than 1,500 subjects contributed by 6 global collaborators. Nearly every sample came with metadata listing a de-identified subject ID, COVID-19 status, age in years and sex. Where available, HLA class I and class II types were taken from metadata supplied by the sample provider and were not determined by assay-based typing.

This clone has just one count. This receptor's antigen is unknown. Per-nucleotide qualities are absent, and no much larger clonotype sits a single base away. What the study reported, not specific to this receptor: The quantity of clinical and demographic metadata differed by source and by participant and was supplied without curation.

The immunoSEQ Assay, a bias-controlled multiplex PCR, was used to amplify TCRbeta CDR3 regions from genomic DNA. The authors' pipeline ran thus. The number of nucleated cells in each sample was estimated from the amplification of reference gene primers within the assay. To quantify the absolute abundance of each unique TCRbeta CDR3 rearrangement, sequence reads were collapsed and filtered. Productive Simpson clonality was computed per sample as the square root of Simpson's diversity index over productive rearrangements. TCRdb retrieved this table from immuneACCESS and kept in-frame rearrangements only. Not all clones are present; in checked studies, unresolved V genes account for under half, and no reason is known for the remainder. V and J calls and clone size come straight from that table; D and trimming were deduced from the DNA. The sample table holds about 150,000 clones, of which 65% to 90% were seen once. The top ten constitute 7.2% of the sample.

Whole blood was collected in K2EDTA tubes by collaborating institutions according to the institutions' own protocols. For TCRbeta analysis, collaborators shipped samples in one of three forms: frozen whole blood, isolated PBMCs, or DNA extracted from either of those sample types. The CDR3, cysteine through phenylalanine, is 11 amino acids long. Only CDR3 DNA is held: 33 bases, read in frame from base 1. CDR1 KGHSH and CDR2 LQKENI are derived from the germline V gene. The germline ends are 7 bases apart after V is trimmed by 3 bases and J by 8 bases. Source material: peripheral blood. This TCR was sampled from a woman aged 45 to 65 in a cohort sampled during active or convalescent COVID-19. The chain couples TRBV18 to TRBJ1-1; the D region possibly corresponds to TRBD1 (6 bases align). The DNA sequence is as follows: TGTGCCAGCTCACCTGACAGGGAAGCTTTCTTT. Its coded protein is CASSPDREAFF.